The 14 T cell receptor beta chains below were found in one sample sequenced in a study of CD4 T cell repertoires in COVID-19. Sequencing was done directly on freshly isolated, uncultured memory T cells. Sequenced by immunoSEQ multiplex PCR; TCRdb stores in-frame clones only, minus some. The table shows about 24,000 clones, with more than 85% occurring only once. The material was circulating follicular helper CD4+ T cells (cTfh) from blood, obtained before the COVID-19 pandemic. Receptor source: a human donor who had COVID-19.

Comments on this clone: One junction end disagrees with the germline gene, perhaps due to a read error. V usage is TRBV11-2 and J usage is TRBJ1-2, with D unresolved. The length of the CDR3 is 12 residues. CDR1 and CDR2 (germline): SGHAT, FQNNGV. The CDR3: CASSSLNSGYTF. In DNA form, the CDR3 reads TGTGCCAGCAGCTCCTTGAACTCTGGCTACACCTTC.

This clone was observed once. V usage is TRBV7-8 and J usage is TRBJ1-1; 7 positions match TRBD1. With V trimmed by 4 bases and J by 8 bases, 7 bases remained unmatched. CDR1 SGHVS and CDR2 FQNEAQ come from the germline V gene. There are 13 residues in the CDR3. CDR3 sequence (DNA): TGTGCCAGCAGCTCGTCACAGGGGCTAGAAGCTTTCTTT. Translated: CASSSSQGLEAFF.

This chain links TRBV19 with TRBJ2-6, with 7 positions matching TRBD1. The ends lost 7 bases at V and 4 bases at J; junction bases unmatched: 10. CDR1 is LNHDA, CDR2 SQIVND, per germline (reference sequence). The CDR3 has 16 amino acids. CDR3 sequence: CASKKGASLGANVLTF. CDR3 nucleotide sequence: TGTGCCAGTAAAAAGGGGGCTTCGCTGGGGGCCAACGTCCTGACTTTC.

The DNA for the CDR3 is TGTGCCAGCTCACCGAGACAGGGTAGATACGAGCAGTACTTC. Translated: CASSPRQGRYEQYF. J is TRBJ2-7 and V is TRBV18; 7 positions match TRBD1. Per the germline V gene, CDR1 is KGHSH and CDR2 is LQKENI. With V trimmed by 3 bases and J by 4 bases, 6 bases remained unmatched. There are 14 residues in the CDR3.

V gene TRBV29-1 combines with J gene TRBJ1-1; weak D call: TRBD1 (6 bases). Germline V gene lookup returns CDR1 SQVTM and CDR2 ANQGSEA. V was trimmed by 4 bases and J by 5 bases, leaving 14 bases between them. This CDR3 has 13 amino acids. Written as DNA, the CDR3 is TGCAGCGTTGGAGCCACAGGGAAAACTGAAGCTTTCTTT. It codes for CSVGATGKTEAFF.

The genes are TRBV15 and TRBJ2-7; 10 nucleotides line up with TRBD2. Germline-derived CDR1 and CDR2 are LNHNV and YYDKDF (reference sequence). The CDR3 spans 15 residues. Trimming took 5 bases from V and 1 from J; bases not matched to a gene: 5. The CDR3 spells CATSPKREGSYEQYF. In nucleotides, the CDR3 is TGTGCCACCAGCCCCAAGCGGGAGGGTTCCTACGAGCAGTACTTC.

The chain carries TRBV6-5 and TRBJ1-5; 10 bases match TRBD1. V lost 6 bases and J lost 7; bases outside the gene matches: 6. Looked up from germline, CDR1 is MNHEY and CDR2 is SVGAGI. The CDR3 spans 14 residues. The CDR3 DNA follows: TGTGCCAGCAGAGGGACAGGGGACGGACAGCCCCAGCATTTT. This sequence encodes CASRGTGDGQPQHF.

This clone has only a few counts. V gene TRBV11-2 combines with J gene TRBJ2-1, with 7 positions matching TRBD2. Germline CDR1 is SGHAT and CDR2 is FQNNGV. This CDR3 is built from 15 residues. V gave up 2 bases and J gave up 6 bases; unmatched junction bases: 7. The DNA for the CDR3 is TGTGCCAGCAGCTTATTGGGGAGGGGAGGCAATGAGCAGTTCTTC. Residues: CASSLLGRGGNEQFF.

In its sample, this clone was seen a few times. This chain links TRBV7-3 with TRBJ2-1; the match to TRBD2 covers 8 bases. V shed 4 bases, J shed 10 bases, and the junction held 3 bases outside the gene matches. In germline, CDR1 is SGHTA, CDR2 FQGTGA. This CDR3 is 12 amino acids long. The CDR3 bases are TGTGCCAGCAGCTCGGGAGGGCTAGAGCAGTTCTTC. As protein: CASSSGGLEQFF.

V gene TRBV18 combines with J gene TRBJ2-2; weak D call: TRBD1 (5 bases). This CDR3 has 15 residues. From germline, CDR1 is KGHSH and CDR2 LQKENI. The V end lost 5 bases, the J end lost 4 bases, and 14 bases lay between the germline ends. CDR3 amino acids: CASSSDQGTTGELFF. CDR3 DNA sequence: TGTGCCAGCTCATCAGATCAGGGTACCACCGGGGAGCTGTTTTTT.

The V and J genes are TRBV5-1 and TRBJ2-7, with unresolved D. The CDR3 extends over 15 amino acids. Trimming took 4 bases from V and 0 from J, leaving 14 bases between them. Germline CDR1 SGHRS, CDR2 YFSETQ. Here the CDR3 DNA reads TGCGCCAGCAGCCCCGCAGCCGGAGACTCCTACGAGCAGTACTTC. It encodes CASSPAAGDSYEQYF.

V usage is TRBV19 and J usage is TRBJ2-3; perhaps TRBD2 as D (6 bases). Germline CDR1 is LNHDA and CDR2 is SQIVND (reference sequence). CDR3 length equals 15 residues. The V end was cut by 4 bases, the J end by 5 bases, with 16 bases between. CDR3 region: CASSTGLGGQDTQYF. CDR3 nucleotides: TGTGCCAGTAGTACGGGACTCGGCGGCCAAGATACGCAGTATTTT.

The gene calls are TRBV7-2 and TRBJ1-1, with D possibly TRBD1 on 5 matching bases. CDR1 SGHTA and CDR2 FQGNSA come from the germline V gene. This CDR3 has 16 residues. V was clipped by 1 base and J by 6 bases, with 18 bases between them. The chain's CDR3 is CASSLGGRVDGAEAFF. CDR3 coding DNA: TGTGCCAGCAGCTTAGGGGGGAGGGTTGATGGGGCTGAAGCTTTCTTT.

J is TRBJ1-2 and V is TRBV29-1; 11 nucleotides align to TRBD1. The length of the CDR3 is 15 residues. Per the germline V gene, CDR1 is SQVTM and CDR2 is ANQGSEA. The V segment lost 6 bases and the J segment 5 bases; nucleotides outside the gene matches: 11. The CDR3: CSVEGRDRGIYGYTF. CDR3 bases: TGCAGCGTGGAGGGTCGGGACAGGGGGATTTATGGCTACACCTTC.